The next 29 T cell receptor beta chains were all read from a single sample in a study of CD8 T cells in ankylosing spondylitis. These receptors lack a known antigen. Study-wide results and caveats: Seemingly distinctive of ankylosing spondylitis blood was a TCR beta motif formed by eight highly homologous variants.

One entry per CDR3 protein, called by TCRdb with MiXCR from the 5' RACE reads. The repertoire has around 490,000 distinct CDR3 sequences, about 5.7% of them found once; the top ten carry roughly 3.2%. The specimen was blood, either unsorted or a sorted T cell fraction (not recorded which). Source of these receptors: a male donor with ankylosing spondylitis.

This clonotype was observed a few times. V is TRBV20-1 and J is TRBJ2-7; D is unresolved. Looked up from germline, CDR1 is DFQATT and CDR2 is SNEGSKA (reference sequence). V was clipped by 7 bases and J by 0 bases, with 10 bases between them. The CDR3 extends over 12 amino acids. The DNA of the CDR3 is TGCAGTGGTGCATCACACTCCTACGAGCAGTACTTC. Protein product: CSGASHSYEQYF.

The gene calls are TRBV6-1 and TRBJ2-5, with D maybe TRBD2 (6 bases). The CDR3 sequence is 14 residues long. V gave up 10 bases and J gave up 5 bases, with 20 bases separating them. Germline V gene lookup returns CDR1 MNHNS and CDR2 SASEGT. CDR3 DNA sequence: TGTGCCACTTCCGGGAGAGGGGAAACGGAGACCCAGTACTTC. Translation gives CATSGRGETETQYF.

With regard to this clonotype: A much larger clone differs from this one at a single base, so this may be a read error. J is TRBJ2-7 and V is TRBV7-9; TRBD1 or TRBD2 may be the D gene (6 bases each). V lost 5 bases to trimming and J lost 3 bases, with 14 bases between them. CDR3 size: 14 residues. Germline CDR1 is SEHNR and CDR2 is FQNEAQ (reference sequence). CDR3 nucleotide sequence: TGTGCCAGCAGCGGCAGACGGGGGCTCTACGAGCAGTACTTC. Encoded protein: CASSGRRGLYEQYF.

This clonotype was detected many times. The chain uses TRBV5-1 and TRBJ1-1, with D possibly TRBD1 on 6 matching bases. Germline V gene lookup returns CDR1 SGHRS and CDR2 YFSETQ. This CDR3 is built from 14 residues. Trimming shortened V by 4 bases and J by 5 bases, and 15 bases separated the two germline ends. DNA of the CDR3: TGCGCCAGCAGCGTGGGAGGACAGAAAACTGAAGCTTTCTTT. This codes for CASSVGGQKTEAFF.

This clonotype was seen at least ten times. J is TRBJ2-7 and V is TRBV29-1; D is perhaps TRBD2 (6 bases). V lost 6 bases and J lost 3, with 15 bases in between. Germline V CDR1 and CDR2: SQVTM, ANQGSEA. The CDR3 covers 13 residues. This chain's CDR3 is CSVVRDRSYEQYF. The DNA of the CDR3 is TGCAGCGTCGTGCGGGACCGAAGCTACGAGCAGTACTTC.

This clonotype was observed at least ten times. The chain has TRBV20-1 and TRBJ2-4, with D unresolved. Per the germline V gene, CDR1 is DFQATT and CDR2 is SNEGSKA (reference sequence). This CDR3 has 15 residues. V lost 1 base and J 1 base, leaving 11 bases between the germline ends. The CDR3 sequence: CSARVRVFAKNIQYF. The CDR3 nucleotides read TGCAGTGCTAGAGTGAGAGTTTTTGCCAAAAACATTCAGTACTTC.

This clonotype was seen a handful of times. The rearrangement uses TRBV5-5 and TRBJ1-5; D might be TRBD1 (5 bases). Germline CDR1 SGHKS, CDR2 YYEKEE (reference sequence). This CDR3 has 16 amino acids. V lost 2 bases and J lost 2, with 14 bases in between. DNA of the CDR3: TGTGCCAGCAGCTTCATCTCAGGGATGGGCAATCAGCCCCAGCATTTT. This codes for CASSFISGMGNQPQHF. The whole variable domain, remainder taken from reference TRBV5-5 and TRBJ1-5, is DAGVTQSPTHLIKTRGQQVTLRCSPISGHKSVSWYQQVLGQGPQFIFQYYEKEERGRGNFPDRFSARQFPNYSSELNVNALLLGDSALYLCASSFISGMGNQPQHFGDGTRLSIL.

With regard to this clonotype: A single base separates this from a much larger clone, so it may be a read error. The chain has TRBV5-1 and TRBJ2-2, with 8 bases that match TRBD1. Looked up from germline, CDR1 is SGHRS and CDR2 is YFSETQ. The CDR3 totals 15 residues. The CDR3 protein is CASSIGTGGTGDLFF. The DNA for the CDR3 is TGCGCCAGCAGCATAGGGACAGGCGGCACCGGGGACCTGTTTTTT. Full variable domain (outside the CDR3, taken from reference TRBV5-1 and TRBJ2-2): KAGVTQTPRYLIKTRGQQVTLSCSPISGHRSVSWYQQTPGQGLQFLFEYFSETQRNKGNFPGRFSGRQFSNSRSEMNVSTLELGDSALYLCASSIGTGGTGDLFFGEGSRLTVL.

This clonotype came up many times. This rearrangement joins TRBV4-2 to TRBJ2-2; D gene ambiguous. Germline CDR1 reads LGHNA; CDR2 reads YNFKEQ. The CDR3 covers 17 residues. With 4 bases removed from V and 0 bases from J, the gap between germline ends came to 15 bases. This CDR3 is CASSLRVGGSNTGELFF. The DNA of the CDR3 is TGTGCCAGCAGCCTAAGGGTAGGCGGCTCGAACACCGGGGAGCTGTTTTTT.

The sample holds many counts of this clonotype. This sequence joins TRBV5-6 and TRBJ2-5, with D possibly TRBD1 on 5 matching bases. Trimming pared 0 bases from V and 5 bases from J, leaving 8 bases between. The CDR3 has 13 residues. CDR1 and CDR2 (germline): SGHDT, YYEEEE. For the CDR3, the DNA is TGTGCCAGCAGCTTGGGCAGGGCCGAGACCCAGTACTTC. Translating gives CASSLGRAETQYF.

This clonotype has ten or more counts. V usage is TRBV20-1 and J usage is TRBJ1-4, with D uncertain. CDR3 length equals 14 residues. The germline V gene has CDR1 DFQATT and CDR2 SNEGSKA (reference sequence). The germline V and J ends were trimmed by 4 bases and 0 bases, with 9 bases remaining between them. The CDR3 is CSAIGTATNEKLFF. Here the CDR3 DNA reads TGCAGTGCTATCGGCACTGCAACTAATGAAAAACTGTTTTTT.

The chain employs TRBV6-1 and TRBJ2-1; possibly TRBD1 for D (5 bases). Germline values: CDR1 MNHNS, CDR2 SASEGT. Trimming shortened V by 6 bases and J by 2 bases, and 17 bases separated the two germline ends. The CDR3 length is 16 residues. CDR3 sequence reads: CASRSTGNAAYNEQFF. The CDR3 DNA reads as TGTGCCAGCAGGTCTACAGGAAACGCTGCCTACAATGAGCAGTTCTTC.

At least ten counts were recorded for this clonotype. The V and J genes are TRBV4-3 and TRBJ2-2, with D uncertain. The CDR3 length is 15 residues. The germline gives CDR1 LGHNA, CDR2 YSLEER. Deletions cut 0 bases from V and 3 bases from J, with 8 bases between. The CDR3 sequence is CASSQDPPYTGELFF. The CDR3 DNA reads as TGCGCCAGCAGCCAAGATCCCCCATACACCGGGGAGCTGTTTTTT.

This clonotype was observed at least ten times. This chain links TRBV27 with TRBJ1-2; 9 bases fit TRBD1. V shed 4 bases and J 4 bases; nucleotides not matched to a gene: 10. The V gene's germline CDR1 is MNHEY and CDR2 SMNVEV (reference sequence). The CDR3 covers 16 residues. In DNA form, the CDR3 reads TGTGCCAGCAGTTACCTCCGGGGACAGGGATTCTATGGCTACACCTTC. This sequence encodes CASSYLRGQGFYGYTF.

This clonotype was recorded many times. CDR3 bases: TGTGCCAGCAGTGCCACGCGGGGACTAGCGGCAAAAGAGACCCAGTACTTC. The encoded protein is CASSATRGLAAKETQYF. This chain joins TRBV28 and TRBJ2-5; 11 nucleotides match TRBD2. Germline V lookup: CDR1 MDHEN, CDR2 SYDVKM. This CDR3 spans 17 amino acids. Germline trimming cut 5 bases from V and 3 bases from J; bases unmatched to any gene: 11.

This clonotype was observed many times. This chain uses TRBV7-2 with TRBJ2-7; the D is unclear. Looked up from germline, CDR1 is SGHTA and CDR2 is FQGNSA. The CDR3 extends over 15 amino acids. Between the trimmed V and J ends, which lost 2 bases and 0 bases, there was a span of 11 bases. The CDR3 DNA sequence: TGTGCCAGCAGCTTAAAGGGCGGCAGCTCCTACGAGCAGTACTTC. This codes for CASSLKGGSSYEQYF.

This clonotype was seen repeatedly, ten times or more. The V and J genes are TRBV7-2 and TRBJ1-2; D perhaps matches TRBD1 (6 bases). CDR1 and CDR2 from the germline V gene are SGHTA and FQGNSA. The CDR3 is 13 amino acids. V shed 5 bases and J shed 7 bases, with 14 bases lying between them. For the CDR3, the DNA is TGTGCCAGCAGCCCGAACGAAGGGGGTGGCTACACCTTC. This gives the protein CASSPNEGGGYTF.

This clonotype has a count of ten or more. V gene TRBV12-3 or TRBV12-4 combines with J gene TRBJ1-1; the D is unclear. This CDR3 is 14 amino acids long. Trimming left V 7 bases short and J 0 bases short, with 12 bases between. The CDR3 nucleotides are TGTGCCAGCACCCTTATACGGTTGAACACTGAAGCTTTCTTT. It is translated as CASTLIRLNTEAFF.

The J gene is TRBJ1-3, the V gene TRBV30; tentative D call: TRBD1 (5 bases). In germline, CDR1 is GTSNPN, CDR2 SVGIG (reference sequence). V dropped 3 bases and J dropped 6 bases, with 15 bases sitting between them. The CDR3 totals 14 residues. The CDR3 loop reads CAWSRTGTVNTIYF. CDR3 bases: TGTGCCTGGAGCCGTACTGGGACGGTAAACACCATATATTTT.

The chain links TRBV5-1 to TRBJ2-1, with 12 bases aligning to TRBD2. J lost 6 bases, V lost 3 bases, and 19 bases had no gene match. The length of the CDR3 is 20 residues. Germline CDR1 SGHRS, CDR2 YFSETQ. The CDR3 here is CASSSRASLGSSGRANEQFF. The CDR3 DNA sequence: TGCGCCAGCAGCTCCAGGGCCTCGTTGGGGTCTAGCGGGAGGGCCAATGAGCAGTTCTTC.

This clonotype was recorded many times. The chain employs TRBV20-1 and TRBJ2-1; D may be TRBD2 (5 bases). V lost 8 bases, J lost 8 bases, and 19 bases lay in between. CDR1 and CDR2 from the germline V gene are DFQATT and SNEGSKA (reference sequence). This CDR3 has 13 amino acids. The CDR3 DNA sequence: TGCAGTATTCGGCTAGCAAGGAGGTATGAGCAGTTCTTC. Its protein is CSIRLARRYEQFF.

This clonotype has ten or more counts. This chain joins TRBV28 and TRBJ2-6; the D gene is possibly TRBD1 (5 bases). There are 16 residues in the CDR3. Between the trimmed V and J ends, which lost 6 bases and 5 bases, there was a span of 17 bases. CDR1 is MDHEN, CDR2 SYDVKM, per germline. The CDR3 DNA reads as TGTGCCAGCAGCTCTAAGTCAGGGTTTAGGGCCAACGTCCTGACTTTC. Its protein is CASSSKSGFRANVLTF.

This clonotype was seen a few times. This chain connects TRBV9 to TRBJ2-2; 9 bases map to TRBD2. CDR1 is SGDLS and CDR2 is YYNGEE in the germline V gene. This CDR3 is built from 16 residues. V shed 1 base, J shed 7 bases, and the junction held 8 bases outside the gene matches. CDR3 nucleotide sequence: TGTGCCAGCAGCGTATCCAGCGGGGGGTTCGGCGGGGAGCTGTTTTTT. Translation gives CASSVSSGGFGGELFF.

This clonotype was picked up many times. The chain uses TRBV5-1 and TRBJ2-3; D is undetermined. Trimming removed 3 bases from V and 6 bases from J, with 14 bases in between. From germline, CDR1 is SGHRS and CDR2 YFSETQ. The CDR3 covers 14 residues. The CDR3 DNA is TGCGCCAGCAGCTCCCCTTCTAGTTCCGATACGCAGTATTTT. Translation gives CASSSPSSSDTQYF.

The table lists this clonotype with many counts. V and J are TRBV9 and TRBJ1-2, with D maybe TRBD1 (5 bases). CDR3 length: 12 residues. CDR1 SGDLS and CDR2 YYNGEE come from the germline V gene. V was shortened by 0 bases and J by 8 bases, with 8 bases between the two germline ends. The chain's CDR3 is CASSVVGLGYTF. The DNA for the CDR3 is TGTGCCAGCAGCGTAGTGGGGCTCGGCTACACCTTC.

This chain uses TRBV3-1 with TRBJ1-2, with TRBD1 identical over 9 bases. Trimming took 2 bases from V and 7 from J; bases not matched to a gene: 5. Germline values: CDR1 LGHDT, CDR2 YNNKEL (reference sequence). This CDR3 comprises 14 residues. CDR3 loop: CASSQLGQGGGYTF. The CDR3 DNA follows: TGTGCCAGCAGCCAATTGGGACAGGGCGGTGGCTACACCTTC.

This clonotype was counted many times. The CDR3 DNA sequence: TGTGCCAGCAGCCGAAACAGGGAAAACATTCAGTACTTC. This gives the protein CASSRNRENIQYF. The chain recombines TRBV7-2 with TRBJ2-4, with D possibly TRBD1 on 6 matching bases. V was cut by 5 bases and J by 5 bases, with 10 bases left in between. This CDR3 is built from 13 residues. Germline CDR1 reads SGHTA; CDR2 reads FQGNSA. The full variable domain, its missing parts supplied by reference TRBV7-2 and TRBJ2-4, is GAGVSQSPSNKVTEKGKDVELRCDPISGHTALYWYRQSLGQGLEFLIYFQGNSAPDKSGLPSDRFSAERTGGSVSTLTIQRTQQEDSAVYLCASSRNRENIQYFGAGTRLSVL.

This clonotype was found many times. The gene calls are TRBV20-1 and TRBJ2-7; TRBD1 agrees at 9 bases. The CDR3 extends over 14 amino acids. Germline values: CDR1 DFQATT, CDR2 SNEGSKA (reference sequence). With 1 base clipped from V and 7 bases from J, the junction kept 8 bases outside the gene matches. CDR3 in amino acids: CSARAGTGTREQYF. CDR3 bases: TGCAGTGCTAGAGCCGGGACAGGGACACGGGAGCAGTACTTC.

The table lists this clonotype with many counts. The V call is TRBV5-1, the J call TRBJ2-2; no definite D call. Germline V lookup: CDR1 SGHRS, CDR2 YFSETQ. This CDR3 region has 15 residues. Trimming took off 0 bases at V and 1 base at J, with 7 bases between the two ends. The CDR3 bases are TGCGCCAGCAGCTTGGTTCTGGGGAACACCGGGGAGCTGTTTTTT. Residues: CASSLVLGNTGELFF.